These T cell receptor beta chains were read from a single sample in a study of glioma-infiltrating T cells. TCRdb independently ran MiXCR on the multiplex PCR reads; one entry per CDR3 protein. This sample carries fewer than 250,000 distinct CDR3 sequences, approximately 30% of them seen once, and the ten largest clones take 20%. The specimen sequenced was glioma tissue, nonneoplastic brain tissue, or PBMCs (not recorded which). These receptors came from a human donor with low-grade glioma or glioblastoma, undergoing nonglioma brain surgery, or in good health (not recorded which). The CDR3 runs from the conserved cysteine through the conserved F or W. The D gene is left open where the match is weak. A row's size may be missing; if present it is once, few, many or a size class.

V gene	D gene	clone size	J gene	CDR3 protein	CDR3 DNA
TRBV19	TRBD1	few	TRBJ1-1	CASSATGVAAFF	TGTGCCAGTAGTGCAACAGGGGTTGCAGCTTTCTTT
TRBV19	NA	many	TRBJ2-3	CASTSTGWDTQYF	TGTGCCAGTACCTCCACGGGGTGGGATACGCAGTATTTT
TRBV28	NA	many	TRBJ1-1	CASSLMNTEAFF	TGTGCCAGCAGTTTGATGAACACTGAAGCTTTCTTT
TRBV28	NA	many	TRBJ1-5	CASSLGRVQPQHF	TGTGCCAGCAGTTTAGGTAGGGTTCAGCCCCAGCATTTT
TRBV15	NA	many	TRBJ2-3	CATSRLNGADTQYF	TGTGCCACCAGCAGACTTAACGGGGCAGATACGCAGTATTTT
TRBV18	NA	many	TRBJ2-5	CASSPVGRETQYF	TGTGCCAGCTCACCAGTAGGGAGAGAGACCCAGTACTTC
TRBV18	NA	many	TRBJ1-1	CASSPGVRGTEAFF	TGTGCCAGCTCACCAGGGGTCAGGGGCACTGAAGCTTTCTTT
TRBV6-1	NA	NA	TRBJ2-1	CASSEGWNRLTYEQFF	TGTGCCAGCAGTGAAGGCTGGAACAGGCTCACCTATGAGCAGTTCTTC
TRBV5-6	TRBD1	few	TRBJ1-3	CATSPRGPPGNTIYF	TGTGCCACCAGTCCCAGGGGGCCCCCTGGAAACACCATATATTTT
TRBV7-9	TRBD2	NA	TRBJ2-7	CASSFGGSAYEQYF	TGTGCCAGCAGCTTTGGCGGGAGCGCCTACGAGCAGTACTTC
TRBV5-1	NA	many	TRBJ2-5	CASSLASETQYF	TGCGCCAGCAGCTTGGCGTCCGAGACCCAGTACTTC
TRBV28	NA	NA	TRBJ2-7	CASIYRKGLSYEQYF	TGTGCCAGCATTTATCGGAAAGGGCTTTCCTACGAGCAGTACTTC
TRBV7-2	TRBD2	many	TRBJ2-5	CASSSGLDGTQYF	TGTGCCAGCAGCTCGGGACTAGATGGGACCCAGTACTTC
TRBV5-4	TRBD2	few	TRBJ2-1	CASSVAGGFYNEQFF	TGTGCCAGCAGCGTAGCGGGAGGCTTCTACAATGAGCAGTTCTTC
TRBV4-2	TRBD1	NA	TRBJ1-6	CASRLRQGRVSPLHF	TGTGCCAGCAGACTTCGACAGGGTCGAGTATCACCCCTCCACTTT
TRBV2	TRBD1	many	TRBJ1-5	CASRLQGGNQPQHF	TGTGCCAGCAGGCTTCAGGGGGGAAACCAGCCCCAGCATTTT
TRBV30	NA	NA	TRBJ1-2	CAWSDRRINYGYTF	TGTGCCTGGAGTGACAGGCGTATTAACTATGGCTACACCTTC
TRBV27	NA	few	TRBJ1-1	CASRPAGPWTEAFF	TGTGCCAGTAGACCCGCCGGGCCGTGGACTGAAGCTTTCTTT
TRBV29-1	TRBD1	many	TRBJ2-1	CSVVGTGGNEQFF	TGCAGCGTTGTTGGGACAGGGGGCAATGAGCAGTTCTTC
TRBV25-1	NA	NA	TRBJ2-7	CASSESGSGRCEQYF	TGTGCCAGCAGTGAATCGGGCAGCGGACGCTGCGAGCAGTACTTC
TRBV6-1	NA	many	TRBJ2-1	CASSRAWDTPYNEQFF	TGTGCCAGCAGTAGGGCCTGGGACACCCCCTACAATGAGCAGTTCTTC
TRBV20-1	TRBD1	many	TRBJ1-2	CSAYSDREQGYTF	TGCAGTGCTTATTCGGACAGGGAGCAGGGCTACACCTTC
TRBV7-9	NA	NA	TRBJ1-4	CASSSGWGTNEKLPF	TGTGCCAGCAGTTCAGGGTGGGGAACTAATGAAAAACTGCCTTTT
TRBV7-6	NA	few	TRBJ1-3	CASSLAPDFTTGNTIYF	TGTGCCAGCAGCTTAGCCCCGGACTTCACAACTGGAAACACCATATATTTT
TRBV19	NA	many	TRBJ1-1	CASSMGTRAGTEAFF	TGTGCCAGTAGTATGGGGACTCGGGCGGGGACTGAAGCTTTCTTT
TRBV27	TRBD1	NA	TRBJ1-2	CASRKTGAGGYVF	TGTGCCAGCCGAAAGACAGGGGCAGGTGGCTACGTCTTC
TRBV20-1	NA	many	TRBJ2-4	CSAREQELAKNIQYF	TGCAGTGCTAGGGAACAGGAGCTAGCCAAAAACATTCAGTACTTC
TRBV6-1	TRBD1	many	TRBJ1-1	CASTRTGGTEAFF	TGTGCCAGCACCCGGACAGGGGGCACTGAAGCTTTCTTT
TRBV4-1	NA	few	TRBJ2-5	CASSQLMLAYQETQYF	TGCGCCAGCAGCCAACTGATGCTAGCGTACCAAGAGACCCAGTACTTC
TRBV19	NA	many	TRBJ2-2	CASSLRGGELFF	TGTGCCAGTAGCCTCAGGGGCGGGGAGCTGTTTTTT
TRBV7-9	TRBD2	NA	TRBJ2-1	CASSSPGTSGSSLYNEQFF	TGTGCCAGCAGCTCCCCGGGCACTAGCGGGAGCTCCCTCTACAATGAGCAGTTCTTC
TRBV12-3/TRBV12-4	NA	NA	TRBJ2-5	CASSVSETQYF	TGTGCCAGCAGTGTTTCGGAGACCCAGTACTTC
TRBV28	TRBD1	many	TRBJ2-7	CASSSGGASDEQYF	TGTGCCAGCAGTTCAGGGGGCGCTTCTGACGAGCAGTACTTC
TRBV7-9	NA	NA	TRBJ2-3	CASSPAHTDTQYF	TGTGCCAGCAGCCCAGCCCACACAGATACGCAGTATTTT